The text below deals with one T cell receptor beta chain. The length of the CDR3 is 13 residues. Trimming removed 3 bases at V and 3 bases at J, with 10 bases between. Per the germline V gene, CDR1 is SGHRS and CDR2 is YFSETQ. The table came from immunoSEQ multiplex PCR; TCRdb's copy has only in-frame clones and leaves some out. This sample has about 60,000 clones; approximately 90% occur once, and the top ten carry roughly 1.2%. The data stem from a study of control samples from healthy donors and cancer patients. J is TRBJ2-7 and V is TRBV5-1; D is possibly TRBD1 (6 bases). The origin of this receptor is a woman aged 45-60 years with colorectal cancer. Source material: PBMCs. The CDR3 spells CASSSTGNYEQYF. CDR3 DNA: TGCGCCAGCAGCTCCACAGGGAACTACGAGCAGTACTTC.